This entry is about one T cell receptor beta chain. With 3 bases removed from V and 1 base from J, the gap between germline ends came to 7 bases. The length of the CDR3 is 14 residues. The germline CDR1 and CDR2 sequences are MRHNA and SNTAGT. The data are from a study of T cell responses to AZD1222 COVID-19 vaccine. Assay: immunoSEQ multiplex PCR; the TCRdb copy retains only in-frame clones and omits some. The sample lists roughly 110,000 clones, 90% to 95% seen once, with 5.5% to 7% in the top ten. The sequence derives from an adult who received the AZD1222 COVID-19 vaccine. The chain links TRBV6-4 to TRBJ1-5; no reliable D call. Sample: peripheral blood, taken 28 days after the second AZD1222 dose. CDR3 amino acids: CASSETGSNQPQHF. In nucleotides, the CDR3 is TGTGCCAGCAGTGAGACTGGAAGCAATCAGCCCCAGCATTTT.